This T cell receptor beta chain was profiled in a study of T cell clonality in common variable immunodeficiency. Whole-study results and caveats: Reportedly, TCR beta sequences from common variable immunodeficiency showed fewer deletions and N-nucleotide insertions. Repertoire-complication correlations in CVID were limited by patient heterogeneity. T cell subpopulation sequencing would be needed to explain CVID clonality. TCRbeta clonality was increased in CVID versus healthy controls.

Sequencing used immunoSEQ multiplex PCR; TCRdb keeps in-frame clones, though not all of them. Listed for the sample are some 34,000 clones, none seen a single time. V was trimmed by 5 bases and J by 1 base, leaving 14 bases between them. CDR1 is SGHNT, CDR2 YENEEA, per germline. The CDR3 runs 15 residues. CVID subjects were some 15 female and roughly 31 male, aged roughly 9 to 70. This clone was seen only a few times. Its antigen remains unidentified. The read gets to within 3 residues of the CDR3 end, and the germline J gene fills in the rest. This sequence originates from a human donor with common variable immunodeficiency. The genes are TRBV11-3 and TRBJ1-1; possible D gene TRBD1, 5 bases. The sequenced sample consisted of peripheral blood mononuclear cells. This CDR3 is CASSPGWGPNTEAFF. The CDR3 DNA, read in part, is TGTGCCAGCAGCCCTGGTTGGGGCCCGAACACTGAA.